This T cell receptor beta chain appears in the sequencing data of a study of blood T cells in healthy people across ages. There are a few counts of this clonotype. Primed by a sample-barcoded 5' primer and a J-beta primer mix, a second PCR proceeded for about 6 to 11 cycles. Using its own MiXCR run on the 5' RACE reads, TCRdb lists one record per CDR3 protein. The data hold 700,000 to 900,000 distinct CDR3 sequences, with roughly 26% observed a single time. The data were also submitted as part of a second study, on T cells of mothers and their children. That source reports: Slightly higher overlap, not significant, was seen in related mother-child pairs than in unrelated pairs.

Input material: blood. The receptor's source is a boy younger than 18 in good health.

CDR3 sequence reads: CASSPSVRGGTREQFF. The CDR3 DNA is TGTGCCAGCAGTCCCTCGGTGCGGGGGGGGACCCGAGAGCAGTTCTTC. V usage is TRBV12-3 or TRBV12-4 and J usage is TRBJ2-5; 9 bases are shared with TRBD2. The DNA matches TRBJ2-1 better at its end, which makes the J call doubtful. The CDR3 is 16 residues long.